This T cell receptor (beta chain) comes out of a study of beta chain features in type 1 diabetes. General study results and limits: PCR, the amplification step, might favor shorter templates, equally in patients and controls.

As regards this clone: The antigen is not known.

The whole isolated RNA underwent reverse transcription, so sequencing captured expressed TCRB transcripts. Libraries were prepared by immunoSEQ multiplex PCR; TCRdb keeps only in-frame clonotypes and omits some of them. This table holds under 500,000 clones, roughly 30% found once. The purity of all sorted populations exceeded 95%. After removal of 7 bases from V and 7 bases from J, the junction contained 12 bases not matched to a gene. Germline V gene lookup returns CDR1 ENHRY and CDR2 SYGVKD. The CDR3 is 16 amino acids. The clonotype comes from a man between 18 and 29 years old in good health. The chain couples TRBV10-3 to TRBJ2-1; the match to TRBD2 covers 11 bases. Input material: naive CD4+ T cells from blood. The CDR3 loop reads CAITRLLAGGGNEQFF. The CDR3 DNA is TGTGCCATCACTCGCCTCCTAGCGGGAGGAGGAAATGAGCAGTTCTTC.